This TCR beta chain was captured by sequencing in a study of shared clonotypes between healthy human individuals. About the research overall: Donors, aged 18 to 49, were two women and a few men. Study-wide results and caveats: Among the subsets, naive ones generally showed larger estimated richness than memory ones.

In the case of this clone: Its antigen is not known.

Profiled with immunoSEQ multiplex PCR; TCRdb holds only in-frame clones, not every one. The data show some 2,100,000 clones, about 92% seen once. V gave up 3 bases and J gave up 5 bases; unmatched junction bases: 7. Germline loops: CDR1 MNHEY, CDR2 SMNVEV (reference sequence). The CDR3 spans 15 residues. Naive CD8 cells lacked CD45RO, underwent positive selection for CCR7 and left out terminally differentiated effector memory CD45RA+ cells. HIV-negative, healthy adults without recent acute infections or vaccinations were the donors. The gene calls are TRBV27 and TRBJ2-1, with 7 bases aligning to TRBD2. Input material: naive CD8+ T cells from PBMCs. This receptor was obtained from a man between 18 and 35 years old in good health. Some clones in this sample may be carry-over from other donors' samples. In nucleotides, the CDR3 is TGTGCCAGCAGTTTTAGGGAGGGCCGGGACAATGAGCAGTTCTTC. This gives the protein CASSFREGRDNEQFF.